This entry lists 31 T cell receptor beta chains sequenced from one sample in a study of response to subunit inactivated influenza vaccine. TCRdb analysed the RT-PCR reads with MiXCR anew, one entry per CDR3 protein. This sample has 600,000 to 850,000 distinct CDR3 sequences, with less than 15% found just once. The material was PBMCs from blood, obtained 14 to 15 days before vaccination. These receptors all come from a man over 45 who received an inactivated influenza vaccine.

The rearrangement links TRBV15 to TRBJ2-7, with D possibly TRBD1 on 6 matching bases. The germline V gene has CDR1 LNHNV and CDR2 YYDKDF (reference sequence). V lost 2 bases to trimming and J lost 5 bases, with 16 bases between them. The CDR3 has 15 amino acids. CDR3 region: CATSRIRTDFHEQYF. DNA of the CDR3: TGTGCCACCAGCAGAATACGGACAGATTTCCACGAGCAGTACTTC.

The chain carries TRBV3-1 and TRBJ1-6, with D hard to call. Germline V lookup: CDR1 LGHDT, CDR2 YNNKEL (reference sequence). The CDR3 loop spans 13 amino acids. V was cut by 4 bases and J by 10 bases, with 11 bases left in between. This chain's CDR3 is CASSRTPDSPLHF. CDR3 DNA sequence: TGTGCCAGCAGCCGAACCCCGGACTCACCCCTCCACTTT.

The chain's CDR3 is CASSQTTGSRETQYF. CDR3 sequence (DNA): TGTGCCAGCAGCCAAACCACAGGGAGTCGGGAGACCCAGTACTTC. The chain couples TRBV4-2 to TRBJ2-5; D might be TRBD1 (6 bases). Per germline, CDR1 LGHNA and CDR2 YNFKEQ. The V and J ends lost 2 bases and 5 bases respectively, with 15 bases between them. The CDR3 has 15 residues.

The V call is TRBV11-1, the J call TRBJ2-3; D gene unclear. Germline V gene data show CDR1 as SGHAT and CDR2 as FQDESV (reference sequence). The V and J ends lost 0 bases and 4 bases respectively, with 20 bases between them. This CDR3 contains 18 residues. CDR3 DNA sequence: TGTGCCAGCAGCTTAGCTGAATTAAGGCTAGTCAAGTCAGATACGCAGTATTTT. Translation: CASSLAELRLVKSDTQYF.

The chain joins TRBV7-2 to TRBJ2-5, with D perhaps matching TRBD1 or TRBD2 (5 bases each). The CDR3 consists of 15 residues. Germline V gives CDR1 SGHTA, CDR2 FQGNSA. V gave up 5 bases and J gave up 7 bases, with 20 bases separating them. The CDR3 reads CASSPTGLIGGTQYF. CDR3 DNA: TGTGCCAGCAGCCCTACCGGCTTAATTGGGGGGACCCAGTACTTC.

This chain uses TRBV7-2 with TRBJ2-3, with TRBD2 identical over 9 bases. Trimming at V came to 1 base and at J to 5 bases, leaving 7 bases not matched to a gene. Germline V gene data show CDR1 as SGHTA and CDR2 as FQGNSA. This CDR3 has 16 residues. The CDR3: CASSLGLLAGKDTQYF. The CDR3 DNA follows: TGTGCCAGCAGCTTAGGTTTGCTAGCGGGGAAAGATACGCAGTATTTT.

This clonotype was picked up a small number of times. This chain connects TRBV10-3 to TRBJ1-5; the D gene is possibly TRBD1 (6 bases). From germline, CDR1 is ENHRY and CDR2 SYGVKD. This CDR3 contains 14 residues. V lost 4 bases and J 6 bases, leaving 13 bases between the germline ends. The CDR3 here is CAISGGAGGQPQHF. The CDR3 DNA is TGTGCCATCAGTGGGGGGGCTGGGGGTCAGCCCCAGCATTTT.

The CDR3 region has the DNA TGTGCCATCAGTGATGTGCGGGGGGGCCGGGGCAATGAGCAGTTCTTC. Its protein product is CAISDVRGGRGNEQFF. This chain links TRBV10-3 with TRBJ2-1; TRBD2 aligns across 9 bases. J was trimmed by 6 bases and V by 3 bases; bases with no gene match: 9. The CDR3 spans 16 residues. CDR1 is ENHRY and CDR2 is SYGVKD in the germline V gene.

This clonotype was observed many times. The chain recombines TRBV20-1 with TRBJ2-5, with TRBD1 matching 7 bases. This CDR3 is built from 13 residues. The germline V gene has CDR1 DFQATT and CDR2 SNEGSKA (reference sequence). Trimming took 3 bases from V and 1 from J; bases not matched to a gene: 2. In nucleotides, the CDR3 is TGCAGTGCTAGGGCAGGGGGCCAAGAGACCCAGTACTTC. It yields the protein CSARAGGQETQYF.

This clonotype was seen a few times. The chain employs TRBV15 and TRBJ2-5; 7 bases agree with TRBD2. After removal of 0 bases from V and 4 bases from J, the junction contained 8 bases not matched to a gene. The CDR3 has 16 amino acids. The germline V gene encodes CDR1 LNHNV and CDR2 YYDKDF (reference sequence). CDR3 amino acids: CATSRDFPGGGETQYF. The CDR3 DNA is TGTGCCACCAGCAGAGATTTCCCGGGAGGCGGAGAGACCCAGTACTTC.

This clonotype has at least ten counts. The chain uses TRBV5-1 and TRBJ2-1, with D possibly matching TRBD1 (6 bases). The ends were cut back, 3 bases at V and 5 bases at J, with 9 bases in the middle. The CDR3 totals 13 residues. Germline CDR1 SGHRS, CDR2 YFSETQ. CDR3 sequence reads: CASSSDRNNEQFF. DNA for the CDR3: TGCGCCAGCAGCTCGGACAGAAACAATGAGCAGTTCTTC.

The CDR3 sequence is CASTLRGWRSSYNEQFF. In DNA form, the CDR3 reads TGTGCCAGCACCCTTAGGGGATGGAGGAGCTCCTACAATGAGCAGTTCTTC. This rearrangement joins TRBV7-8 to TRBJ2-1; tentatively, D is TRBD1 or TRBD2 (5 bases each). CDR1 is SGHVS and CDR2 is FQNEAQ in the germline V gene. The CDR3 covers 17 residues. Trimming removed 7 bases at V and 0 bases at J, with 19 bases between.

This chain joins TRBV4-2 and TRBJ2-2; D unclear. CDR3 length: 16 residues. Germline V gene data show CDR1 as LGHNA and CDR2 as YNFKEQ. The V end was cut by 0 bases, the J end by 1 base, with 9 bases between. Here the CDR3 reads CASSQEFARNTGELFF. Here the CDR3 DNA reads TGTGCCAGCAGCCAAGAATTCGCCCGGAACACCGGGGAGCTGTTTTTT.

In its sample, this clonotype was seen a few times. The CDR3 DNA reads TGTGCCAGCTCACCCGGGACAGGGTCAGGGGCCAACGTCCTGACTTTC. Encoded protein: CASSPGTGSGANVLTF. This chain joins TRBV18 and TRBJ2-6; 9 bases match TRBD1. The CDR3 totals 16 residues. CDR1 is KGHSH, CDR2 LQKENI, per germline. Trimming took 3 bases from V and 4 from J; bases not matched to a gene: 4.

The chain employs TRBV27 and TRBJ2-7, with D perhaps matching TRBD1 (6 bases). Per the germline V gene, CDR1 is MNHEY and CDR2 is SMNVEV (reference sequence). CDR3 length: 15 residues. Trimming pared 4 bases from V and 6 bases from J, leaving 19 bases between. CDR3 coding DNA: TGTGCCAGCAGTTGGAACCCGGGCCGAGGGGGCGAGCAGTACTTC. As protein: CASSWNPGRGGEQYF.

This clonotype was recorded a few times. With a much larger clone just one base away, this may be a read error. The V gene is TRBV28, the J gene TRBJ2-7; no clear D gene. Germline loops: CDR1 MDHEN, CDR2 SYDVKM. V lost 4 bases and J lost 2, with 3 bases in between. The CDR3 is 11 amino acids. The CDR3 protein is CASSWTYEQYF. The CDR3 coding sequence is TGTGCCAGCAGTTGGACCTACGAGCAGTACTTC.

This clonotype was detected a few times. This sequence joins TRBV6-2 or TRBV6-3 and TRBJ2-7; a possible D gene is TRBD2 (5 bases). The germline V gene has CDR1 MNHEY and CDR2 SVGEGT. V gave up 1 base and J gave up 3 bases, with 10 bases separating them. The CDR3 spans 14 residues. CDR3 nucleotide sequence: TGTGCCAGCAGTTACTGGCCGGGGAGCTACGAGCAGTACTTC. Its protein is CASSYWPGSYEQYF.

This clonotype was picked up many times. The V and J genes are TRBV7-8 and TRBJ2-7; the D gene is possibly TRBD2 (5 bases). Germline V gene data show CDR1 as SGHVS and CDR2 as FQNEAQ. This CDR3 region has 12 residues. The germline V and J ends were trimmed by 4 bases and 3 bases, with 7 bases remaining between them. The CDR3 DNA reads TGTGCCAGCAGCTACCGGGACTACGAGCAGTACTTC. Translation gives CASSYRDYEQYF. The full variable domain, rest sourced from reference TRBV7-8 and TRBJ2-7, is GAGVSQSPRYKVAKRGQDVALRCDPISGHVSLFWYQQALGQGPEFLTYFQNEAQLDKSGLPSDRFFAERPEGSVSTLKIQRTQQEDSAVYLCASSYRDYEQYFGPGTRLTVT.

This clonotype was counted only a few times. This chain connects TRBV5-1 to TRBJ2-1; the D is unclear. V lost 4 bases and J lost 2, with 7 bases in between. Germline V gene lookup returns CDR1 SGHRS and CDR2 YFSETQ. This CDR3 contains 13 residues. CDR3 in DNA: TGCGCCAGCAGCAAGGACGCCTACAATGAGCAGTTCTTC. Its translation: CASSKDAYNEQFF.

The chain is built from TRBV5-6 and TRBJ1-6, with a weak D call TRBD1 (5 bases). This CDR3 has 15 amino acids. Trimming took off 0 bases at V and 7 bases at J, with 11 bases between the two ends. Germline V gene data show CDR1 as SGHDT and CDR2 as YYEEEE. The DNA for the CDR3 is TGTGCCAGCAGCTTGGGCGCAGGGAAAAATTCACCCCTCCACTTT. It translates to CASSLGAGKNSPLHF.

This clonotype was recorded a few times. The rearrangement joins TRBV28 to TRBJ2-5, with D tentatively TRBD1 (5 bases). Germline loops: CDR1 MDHEN, CDR2 SYDVKM. The CDR3 is 14 residues long. V was cut by 2 bases and J by 2 bases, with 9 bases left in between. CDR3 in amino acids: CASSLDSWQETQYF. CDR3 in DNA: TGTGCCAGCAGTTTAGACAGTTGGCAAGAGACCCAGTACTTC. Full variable domain (remainder filled in from reference TRBV28 and TRBJ2-5): DVKVTQSSRYLVKRTGEKVFLECVQDMDHENMFWYRQDPGLGLRLIYFSYDVKMKEKGDIPEGYSVSREKKERFSLILESASTNQTSMYLCASSLDSWQETQYFGPGTRLLVL.

The chain uses TRBV4-1 and TRBJ2-5; D is undetermined. Looked up from germline, CDR1 is MGHRA and CDR2 is YSYEKL. V lost 8 bases, J lost 1 base, and 14 bases lay in between. This CDR3 contains 14 residues. CDR3 region: CASGPAPLQETQYF. CDR3 DNA: TGCGCCAGCGGCCCAGCCCCTCTCCAAGAGACCCAGTACTTC.

This clonotype has only a few counts. CDR3 amino acids: CSPRGPTDEQYF. CDR3 DNA sequence: TGCAGCCCCAGGGGTCCCACAGACGAGCAGTACTTC. This rearrangement joins TRBV29-1 to TRBJ2-7; tentative D call: TRBD1 (6 bases). The ends were cut back, 8 bases at V and 5 bases at J, with 16 bases in the middle. There are 12 residues in the CDR3. Germline CDR1 is SQVTM and CDR2 is ANQGSEA.

This clonotype was detected a few times. This rearrangement joins TRBV28 to TRBJ1-1; D ambiguous. This CDR3 is 14 amino acids long. The germline V gene has CDR1 MDHEN and CDR2 SYDVKM. The V end was cut by 6 bases, the J end by 4 bases, with 15 bases between. The CDR3: CASRITDGGTEAFF. The CDR3 DNA follows: TGTGCCAGCAGGATCACGGACGGCGGCACTGAAGCTTTCTTT.

In its sample, this clonotype was seen a few times. The chain carries TRBV20-1 and TRBJ2-2; D may be TRBD1 (5 bases). The CDR3 is 14 residues long. In germline, CDR1 is DFQATT, CDR2 SNEGSKA (reference sequence). V gave up 1 base and J gave up 0 bases, with 6 bases separating them. The CDR3: CSARGQTNTGELFF. The DNA for the CDR3 is TGCAGTGCTAGAGGACAGACGAACACCGGGGAGCTGTTTTTT.

This clonotype was recorded a few times. The CDR3 sequence: CASSTPSGNYGYTF. DNA of the CDR3: TGTGCCAGCAGCACACCTTCGGGGAACTATGGCTACACCTTC. This sequence joins TRBV11-2 and TRBJ1-2, with no clear D. Trimming took 5 bases from V and 2 from J, leaving 12 bases between them. Germline V gene sequence: CDR1 SGHAT, CDR2 FQNNGV. The CDR3 runs to 14 residues.

The chain is built from TRBV13 and TRBJ2-5; tentatively, D is TRBD1 (6 bases). The CDR3 totals 13 residues. Germline V gene data show CDR1 as PRHDT and CDR2 as FYEKMQ (reference sequence). V was trimmed by 5 bases and J by 5 bases, leaving 12 bases between them. The CDR3 DNA is TGTGCCAGCAGCGAAACAGGGAACGAGACCCAGTACTTC. This codes for CASSETGNETQYF.

The sample holds many counts of this clonotype. The chain links TRBV6-5 to TRBJ1-6, with D possibly being TRBD1 (5 bases). With 0 bases removed from V and 8 bases from J, the gap between germline ends came to 14 bases. The germline CDR1 and CDR2 sequences are MNHEY and SVGAGI. This CDR3 contains 16 residues. CDR3 nucleotides: TGTGCCAGCAGTTACTCGGGTCTCAGGGCGTATTCACCCCTCCACTTT. Protein product: CASSYSGLRAYSPLHF.

The CDR3 region has the DNA TGCGCCAGCAGCCAAGATTCAGCCCAAGGGGGGGCCGGGCGGCAGTTCTTC. It yields the protein CASSQDSAQGGAGRQFF. J is TRBJ2-1 and V is TRBV4-3; weak D call: TRBD2 (7 bases). V was pared by 0 bases and J by 12 bases, with 24 bases between. The germline gives CDR1 LGHNA, CDR2 YSLEER. The length of the CDR3 is 17 residues.

The gene calls are TRBV6-2 or TRBV6-3 and TRBJ2-2; no reliable D call. The V end lost 4 bases, the J end lost 0 bases, and 6 bases lay between the germline ends. The CDR3 has 14 amino acids. Germline values: CDR1 MNHEY, CDR2 SVGEGT. The CDR3 DNA reads as TGTGCCAGCAGTTCGGTCCCGAACACCGGGGAGCTGTTTTTT. It is translated as CASSSVPNTGELFF.

V is TRBV12-3 or TRBV12-4 and J is TRBJ2-1, with 12 nucleotides matching TRBD2. V was clipped by 5 bases and J by 0 bases; unmatched bases: 14. The CDR3 is made up of 20 amino acids. CDR3 in amino acids: CASSPDAGLAGVSSYNEQFF. The CDR3 DNA sequence: TGTGCCAGCAGTCCCGATGCGGGACTAGCGGGCGTTAGCTCCTACAATGAGCAGTTCTTC.